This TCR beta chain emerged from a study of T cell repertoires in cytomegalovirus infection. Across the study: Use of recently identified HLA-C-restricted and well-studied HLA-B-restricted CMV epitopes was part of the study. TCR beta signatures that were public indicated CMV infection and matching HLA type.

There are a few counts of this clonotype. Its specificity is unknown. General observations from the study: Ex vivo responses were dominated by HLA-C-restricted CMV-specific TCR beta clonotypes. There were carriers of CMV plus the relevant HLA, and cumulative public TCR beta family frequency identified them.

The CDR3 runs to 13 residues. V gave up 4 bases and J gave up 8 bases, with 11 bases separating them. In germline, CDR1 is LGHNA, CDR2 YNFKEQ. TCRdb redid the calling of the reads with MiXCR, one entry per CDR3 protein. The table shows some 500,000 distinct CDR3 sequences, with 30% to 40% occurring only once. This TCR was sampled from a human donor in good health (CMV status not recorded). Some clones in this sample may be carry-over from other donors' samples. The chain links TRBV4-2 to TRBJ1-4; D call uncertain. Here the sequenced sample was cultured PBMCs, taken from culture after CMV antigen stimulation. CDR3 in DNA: TGTGCCAGCAGCCCAAGCGTCAGAGAAAAACTGTTTTTT. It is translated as CASSPSVREKLFF.